This T cell receptor beta chain was sequenced during a study of regulatory T cells in long-lasting Graves disease. Many counts were recorded for this clonotype. Its antigen is unidentified. Findings and caveats of the study: More public clonotypes were shared by persistent patients (about 2,700) than by new patients (about 1,000).

According to the study, TCR beta libraries were built with iRepertoire HTBI primers and CDR3-region Arm-PCR. In TCRdb, the multiplex PCR reads were re-called with MiXCR into one record per CDR3 protein. The sample has about 540,000 distinct CDR3 sequences; roughly 13% are singletons. Time point here: newly diagnosed GD, antithyroid drugs for less than 3 months. TCR sequences were obtained from RNA taken from PBMCs. These data were likewise used in another study, on T cells in Graves' hyperthyroidism and ophthalmopathy.

Specimen: peripheral blood mononuclear cells (PBMCs), collected at new diagnosis, from a patient treated with antithyroid drugs. This TCR came from a man aged 25-45 years with Graves disease.

CDR3 sequence reads: CASSYSWEGTDTQYF. The CDR3 DNA sequence: TGTGCCAGCAGTTACTCGTGGGAGGGGACAGATACGCAGTATTTT. This rearrangement joins TRBV6-2 or TRBV6-3 to TRBJ2-3; 7 bases align to TRBD2. With V trimmed by 0 bases and J by 3 bases, 3 bases remained unmatched. Germline V gene lookup returns CDR1 MNHEY and CDR2 SVGEGT. The CDR3 length is 15 residues.